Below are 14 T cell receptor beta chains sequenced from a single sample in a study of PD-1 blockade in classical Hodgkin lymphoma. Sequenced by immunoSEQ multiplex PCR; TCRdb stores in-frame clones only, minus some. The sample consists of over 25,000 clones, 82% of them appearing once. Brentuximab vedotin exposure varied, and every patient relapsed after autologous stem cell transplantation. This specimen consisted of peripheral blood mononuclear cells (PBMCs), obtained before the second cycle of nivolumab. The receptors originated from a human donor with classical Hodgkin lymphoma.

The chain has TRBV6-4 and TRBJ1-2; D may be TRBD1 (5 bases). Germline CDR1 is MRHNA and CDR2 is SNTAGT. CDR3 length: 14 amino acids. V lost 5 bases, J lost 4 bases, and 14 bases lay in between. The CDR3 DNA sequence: TGTGCCAGCAGTCCCGAAGCAGGGTCCTATGGCTACACCTTC. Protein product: CASSPEAGSYGYTF.

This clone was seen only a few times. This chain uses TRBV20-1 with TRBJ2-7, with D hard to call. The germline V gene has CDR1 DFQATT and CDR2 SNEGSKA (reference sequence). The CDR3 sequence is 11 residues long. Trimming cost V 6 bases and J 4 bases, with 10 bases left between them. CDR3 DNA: TGCAGTGCGCCCCGGCCTTACGAGCAGTACTTC. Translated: CSAPRPYEQYF.

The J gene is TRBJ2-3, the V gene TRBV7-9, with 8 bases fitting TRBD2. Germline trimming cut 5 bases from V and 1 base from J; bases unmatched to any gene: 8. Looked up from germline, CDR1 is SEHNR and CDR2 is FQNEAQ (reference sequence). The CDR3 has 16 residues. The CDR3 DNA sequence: TGTGCCAGCAGCCGGGCAATAGCGGGGCGCACAGATACGCAGTATTTT. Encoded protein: CASSRAIAGRTDTQYF.

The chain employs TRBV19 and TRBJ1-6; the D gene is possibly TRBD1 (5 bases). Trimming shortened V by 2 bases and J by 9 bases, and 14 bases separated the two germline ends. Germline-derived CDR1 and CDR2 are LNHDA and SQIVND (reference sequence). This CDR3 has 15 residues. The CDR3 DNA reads TGTGCCAGTAGTATAACGGGCGGGGGGTCTTCACCCCTCCACTTT. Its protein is CASSITGGGSSPLHF.

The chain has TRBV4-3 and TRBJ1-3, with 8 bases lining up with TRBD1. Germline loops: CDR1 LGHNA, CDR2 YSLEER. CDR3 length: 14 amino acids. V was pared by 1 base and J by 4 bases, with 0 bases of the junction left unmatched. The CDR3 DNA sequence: TGCGCCAGCAGCCAAGGGACAGGGGGAAACACCATATATTTT. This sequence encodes CASSQGTGGNTIYF.

The CDR3 bases are TGCGCCAGCAGCTTGAACGGGGAAGGCACTGAAGCTTTCTTT. This codes for CASSLNGEGTEAFF. The V call is TRBV5-1, the J call TRBJ1-1; no reliable D call. The ends were cut back, 1 base at V and 4 bases at J, with 11 bases in the middle. CDR1 SGHRS and CDR2 YFSETQ come from the germline V gene. CDR3 length: 14 residues. The complete variable domain, with remaining parts taken from reference TRBV5-1 and TRBJ1-1, reads KAGVTQTPRYLIKTRGQQVTLSCSPISGHRSVSWYQQTPGQGLQFLFEYFSETQRNKGNFPGRFSGRQFSNSRSEMNVSTLELGDSALYLCASSLNGEGTEAFFGQGTRLTVV.

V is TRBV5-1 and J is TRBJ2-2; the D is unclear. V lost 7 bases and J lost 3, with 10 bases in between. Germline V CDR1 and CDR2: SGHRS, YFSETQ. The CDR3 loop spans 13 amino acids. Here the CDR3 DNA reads TGCGCCAGCCGGTTTGGGGACACCGGGGAGCTGTTTTTT. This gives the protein CASRFGDTGELFF.

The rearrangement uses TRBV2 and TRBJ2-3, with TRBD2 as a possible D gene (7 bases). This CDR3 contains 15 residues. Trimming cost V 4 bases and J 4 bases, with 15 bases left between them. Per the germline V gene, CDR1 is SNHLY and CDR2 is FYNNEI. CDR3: CASSVTGGRSDTQYF. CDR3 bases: TGTGCCAGCAGTGTGACGGGGGGCAGGTCAGATACGCAGTATTTT. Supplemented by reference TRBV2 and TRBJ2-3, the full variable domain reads EPEVTQTPSHQVTQMGQEVILRCVPISNHLYFYWYRQILGQKVEFLVSFYNNEISEKSEIFDDQFSVERPDGSNFTLKIRSTKLEDSAMYFCASSVTGGRSDTQYFGPGTRLTVL.

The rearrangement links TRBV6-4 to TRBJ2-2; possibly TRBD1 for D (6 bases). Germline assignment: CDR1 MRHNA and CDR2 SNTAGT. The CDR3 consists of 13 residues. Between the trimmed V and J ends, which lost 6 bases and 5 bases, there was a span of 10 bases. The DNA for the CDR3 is TGTGCCAGCAGCAGGGGTGAGACCGGGGAGCTGTTTTTT. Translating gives CASSRGETGELFF.

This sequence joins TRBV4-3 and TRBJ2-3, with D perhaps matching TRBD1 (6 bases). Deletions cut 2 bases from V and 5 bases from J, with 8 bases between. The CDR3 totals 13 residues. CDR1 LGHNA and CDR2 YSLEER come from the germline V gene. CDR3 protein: CASSQQGRDTQYF. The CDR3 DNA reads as TGCGCCAGCAGCCAACAGGGGCGAGATACGCAGTATTTT.

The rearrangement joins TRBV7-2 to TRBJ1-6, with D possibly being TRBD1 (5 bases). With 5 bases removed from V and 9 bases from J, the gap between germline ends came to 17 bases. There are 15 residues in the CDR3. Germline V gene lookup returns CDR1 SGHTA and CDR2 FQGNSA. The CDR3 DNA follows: TGTGCCAGCAGCCCACCACAGGTCCCAGGTTCACCCCTCCACTTT. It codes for CASSPPQVPGSPLHF.

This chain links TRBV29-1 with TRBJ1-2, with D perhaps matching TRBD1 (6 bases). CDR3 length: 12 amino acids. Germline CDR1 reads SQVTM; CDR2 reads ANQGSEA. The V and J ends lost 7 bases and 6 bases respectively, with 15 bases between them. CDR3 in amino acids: CSGGSGANGYTF. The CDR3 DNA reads TGCAGCGGAGGATCGGGGGCGAATGGCTACACCTTC.

CDR3 nucleotides: TGCGCCAGCAGCCAACTGAACACTGAAGCTTTCTTT. Translation gives CASSQLNTEAFF. V gene TRBV4-1 combines with J gene TRBJ1-1, with D unresolved. The CDR3 runs to 12 residues. Germline-derived CDR1 and CDR2 are MGHRA and YSYEKL. Trimming took 2 bases from V and 0 from J, leaving 1 base between them.

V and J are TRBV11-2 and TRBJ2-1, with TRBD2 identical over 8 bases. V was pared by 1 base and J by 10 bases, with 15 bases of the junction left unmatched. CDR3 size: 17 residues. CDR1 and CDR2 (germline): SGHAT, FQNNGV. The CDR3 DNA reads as TGTGCCAGCAGCTTAGGTTGGGGACTAGACGGCTCTTGGGAGCAGTTCTTC. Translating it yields CASSLGWGLDGSWEQFF.